Following are 22 T cell receptor beta chains from one sample sequenced in a study of cytomegalovirus exposure and HLA in healthy donors. Data came from immunoSEQ multiplex PCR; TCRdb stores just in-frame clones and leaves some out. The sample records 90,000 to 120,000 clones, around 95% being singletons. The sample taken for sequencing was PBMCs. All receptors come from a woman between 18 and 29 years old in good health and CMV-seronegative.

The J gene is TRBJ2-2, the V gene TRBV9; D possibly corresponds to TRBD1 (7 bases). The CDR3 sequence is 14 residues long. Germline V gives CDR1 SGDLS, CDR2 YYNGEE. Trimming removed 2 bases at V and 8 bases at J, with 13 bases between. CDR3 nucleotides: TGTGCCAGCAGCGTTCAGGGGGGTAATGGGGAGCTGTTTTTT. Translated, it gives CASSVQGGNGELFF.

The chain employs TRBV11-3 and TRBJ2-1; 11 bases agree with TRBD2. Trimming cost V 5 bases and J 7 bases; bases outside gene matches: 1. Germline CDR1 SGHNT, CDR2 YENEEA. The CDR3 sequence is 13 residues long. The CDR3 DNA sequence: TGTGCCAGCAGCCTAGCGGGGGGTAATGAGCAGTTCTTC. The encoded protein is CASSLAGGNEQFF.

V usage is TRBV29-1 and J usage is TRBJ1-1; D ambiguous. This CDR3 region has 12 residues. Germline CDR1 SQVTM, CDR2 ANQGSEA. Trimming left V 4 bases short and J 7 bases short, with 13 bases between. The CDR3 bases are TGCAGCGTTGTAGCGGGTTATGGTGAAGCTTTCTTT. Its translation is CSVVAGYGEAFF.

The chain combines TRBV4-2 with TRBJ2-3; 13 bases agree with TRBD2. The CDR3 is made up of 16 amino acids. Germline CDR1 LGHNA, CDR2 YNFKEQ. V lost 2 bases and J lost 6; bases outside the gene matches: 5. The CDR3 here is CASSQQTSGGWDTQYF. The CDR3 DNA reads TGTGCCAGCAGCCAACAGACTAGCGGGGGGTGGGATACGCAGTATTTT.

The gene calls are TRBV7-2 and TRBJ1-2; a weak D match, TRBD1 (6 bases). Germline V CDR1 and CDR2: SGHTA, FQGNSA. There are 18 residues in the CDR3. Trimming removed 1 base at V and 5 bases at J, with 23 bases between. The CDR3 reads CASSLELAWSDSRYGYTF. The DNA for the CDR3 is TGTGCCAGCAGCTTAGAGTTGGCATGGTCGGACAGCCGATATGGCTACACCTTC.

This sequence joins TRBV2 and TRBJ2-5, with 12 bases fitting TRBD2. The CDR3 runs 15 residues. J gave up 12 bases and V 1 base, and 9 bases lay outside the gene matches. Germline V lookup: CDR1 SNHLY, CDR2 FYNNEI. This CDR3 reads CASSEGTSGAARKYF. DNA for the CDR3: TGTGCCAGCAGTGAAGGGACTAGCGGGGCGGCTAGAAAGTACTTC.

V and J are TRBV4-3 and TRBJ2-3; unclear D gene. Trimming pared 0 bases from V and 4 bases from J, leaving 11 bases between. The CDR3 length is 15 residues. In germline, CDR1 is LGHNA, CDR2 YSLEER. The CDR3 spells CASSQDLGRADTQYF. The CDR3 DNA follows: TGCGCCAGCAGCCAAGATCTCGGTAGAGCAGATACGCAGTATTTT.

The chain recombines TRBV5-1 with TRBJ2-3; D ambiguous. The CDR3 runs 14 residues. The germline V gene has CDR1 SGHRS and CDR2 YFSETQ. Trimming pared 5 bases from V and 4 bases from J, leaving 14 bases between. This chain's CDR3 is CASRLTYQADTQYF. The CDR3 region has the DNA TGCGCCAGCAGGTTGACTTATCAGGCAGATACGCAGTATTTT. Using reference TRBV5-1 and TRBJ2-3 for the parts outside the CDR3, the full variable domain is KAGVTQTPRYLIKTRGQQVTLSCSPISGHRSVSWYQQTPGQGLQFLFEYFSETQRNKGNFPGRFSGRQFSNSRSEMNVSTLELGDSALYLCASRLTYQADTQYFGPGTRLTVL.

The V call is TRBV6-4, the J call TRBJ1-5; D call uncertain. This CDR3 is 11 amino acids long. Trimming took off 11 bases at V and 9 bases at J, with 14 bases between the two ends. Germline loops: CDR1 MRHNA, CDR2 SNTAGT. The CDR3 nucleotides are TGTGCCCGACCACTTACGGGGCCCCAGCATTTT. The encoded protein is CARPLTGPQHF.

V usage is TRBV27 and J usage is TRBJ2-7, with 8 nucleotides matching TRBD1. V shed 2 bases, J shed 5 bases, and the junction held 5 bases outside the gene matches. The CDR3 has 14 amino acids. Germline CDR1 and CDR2: MNHEY and SMNVEV (reference sequence). DNA for the CDR3: TGTGCCAGCAGTTTACGACAGGGGTTGCACGAGCAGTACTTC. Translated: CASSLRQGLHEQYF.

This clone was observed a few times. The chain couples TRBV11-2 to TRBJ2-5; 10 nucleotides line up with TRBD1. From germline, CDR1 is SGHAT and CDR2 FQNNGV. This CDR3 spans 16 amino acids. The V segment lost 2 bases and the J segment 3 bases; nucleotides outside the gene matches: 6. This CDR3 is CASSLWAGTGEETQYF. CDR3 bases: TGTGCCAGCAGCTTATGGGCCGGGACAGGGGAAGAGACCCAGTACTTC.

This chain connects TRBV11-2 to TRBJ1-1, with 11 bases that match TRBD1. The CDR3 runs to 15 residues. The germline CDR1 and CDR2 sequences are SGHAT and FQNNGV. V shed 6 bases, J shed 7 bases, and the junction held 10 bases outside the gene matches. The CDR3 nucleotides are TGTGCCAGCAGTCTGATAGGGACAGGGGGGAATGAAGCTTTCTTT. This codes for CASSLIGTGGNEAFF.

The V gene is TRBV7-6, the J gene TRBJ2-5, with 7 positions matching TRBD1. Losses at the gene ends were 2 bases for V and 4 bases for J; bases not matched to a gene: 7. The CDR3 contains 15 residues. Germline CDR1 reads SGHVS; CDR2 reads FNYEAQ. The CDR3 is CASSLFEGGGETQYF. CDR3 DNA sequence: TGTGCCAGCAGCTTATTTGAAGGGGGCGGAGAGACCCAGTACTTC.

The V and J genes are TRBV15 and TRBJ2-7, with D perhaps TRBD1 (7 bases). Trimming removed 0 bases from V and 2 bases from J, with 11 bases in between. Germline CDR1 is LNHNV and CDR2 is YYDKDF (reference sequence). The CDR3 has 15 residues. The CDR3 reads CATSRERDSTYEQYF. CDR3 nucleotides: TGTGCCACCAGCAGAGAGCGGGACAGTACCTACGAGCAGTACTTC. Full variable domain (remainder filled in from reference TRBV15 and TRBJ2-7): DAMVIQNPRYQVTQFGKPVTLSCSQTLNHNVMYWYQQKSSQAPKLLFHYYDKDFNNEADTPDNFQSRRPNTSFCFLDIRSPGLGDTAMYLCATSRERDSTYEQYFGPGTRLTVT.

The genes are TRBV5-1 and TRBJ2-1, with 14 positions matching TRBD2. Per the germline V gene, CDR1 is SGHRS and CDR2 is YFSETQ. J lost 4 bases, V lost 2 bases, and 5 bases had no gene match. The CDR3 sequence is 17 residues long. CDR3 protein: CASSLDRLAGGYNEQFF. The CDR3 nucleotides are TGCGCCAGCAGCTTAGACCGACTAGCGGGGGGGTACAATGAGCAGTTCTTC.

The chain couples TRBV4-3 to TRBJ2-7; possibly TRBD2 for D (6 bases). V was shortened by 0 bases and J by 2 bases, with 14 bases between the two germline ends. The CDR3 extends over 16 amino acids. The germline gives CDR1 LGHNA, CDR2 YSLEER. The CDR3 protein is CASSQEGGSPTYEQYF. In DNA, the CDR3 is TGCGCCAGCAGCCAAGAAGGAGGGTCGCCTACCTACGAGCAGTACTTC.

The chain carries TRBV4-1 and TRBJ1-5, with TRBD1 matching 8 bases. With V trimmed by 3 bases and J by 1 base, 2 bases remained unmatched. This CDR3 comprises 15 residues. Germline loops: CDR1 MGHRA, CDR2 YSYEKL. CDR3 residues: CASSQRQGSNQPQHF. The DNA for the CDR3 is TGCGCCAGCAGCCAGCGACAGGGGAGCAATCAGCCCCAGCATTTT.

The V gene is TRBV18, the J gene TRBJ2-3; 7 positions match TRBD1. V lost 3 bases to trimming and J lost 5 bases; unmatched junction nucleotides: 5. The CDR3 is 14 residues long. Germline-derived CDR1 and CDR2 are KGHSH and LQKENI. The CDR3 bases are TGTGCCAGCTCACCCGGGCAGGGGGTAGATACGCAGTATTTT. It translates to CASSPGQGVDTQYF. The variable domain in full, with the rest retrieved from reference TRBV18 and TRBJ2-3, is NAGVMQNPRHLVRRRGQEARLRCSPMKGHSHVYWYRQLPEEGLKFMVYLQKENIIDESGMPKERFSAEFPKEGPSILRIQQVVRGDSAAYFCASSPGQGVDTQYFGPGTRLTVL.

The chain links TRBV30 to TRBJ1-2, with D possibly TRBD1 on 6 matching bases. Trimming stripped 6 bases from V and 0 bases from J, with 11 bases between. This CDR3 is built from 13 residues. Germline-derived CDR1 and CDR2 are GTSNPN and SVGIG (reference sequence). CDR3 nucleotides: TGTGCCTGCCCGACAGGAGCTAACTATGGCTACACCTTC. Its protein product is CACPTGANYGYTF.

J is TRBJ2-7 and V is TRBV28, with TRBD2 matching over 11 bases. Trimming removed 5 bases from V and 3 bases from J; junction bases left unmatched: 3. Germline V CDR1 and CDR2: MDHEN, SYDVKM. The CDR3 contains 14 residues. The CDR3 protein is CASSPTSGVYEQYF. The CDR3 coding sequence is TGTGCCAGCAGTCCGACTAGCGGGGTCTACGAGCAGTACTTC.

This chain uses TRBV5-1 with TRBJ2-5; possible D gene TRBD2, 6 bases. Germline V gene data show CDR1 as SGHRS and CDR2 as YFSETQ. The CDR3 extends over 16 amino acids. Trimming pared 0 bases from V and 4 bases from J, leaving 16 bases between. CDR3 in amino acids: CASSLDGRRDPETQYF. CDR3 nucleotides: TGCGCCAGCAGCTTGGACGGTAGGAGGGACCCAGAGACCCAGTACTTC.

The genes are TRBV7-9 and TRBJ1-6; D perhaps matches TRBD1 (5 bases). Germline CDR1 and CDR2: SEHNR and FQNEAQ (reference sequence). V lost 5 bases and J lost 4, with 18 bases in between. The CDR3 totals 17 residues. For the CDR3, the DNA is TGTGCCAGCAGCAGAGACAGAGAGACCTTTTATAATTCACCCCTCCACTTT. It encodes CASSRDRETFYNSPLHF.